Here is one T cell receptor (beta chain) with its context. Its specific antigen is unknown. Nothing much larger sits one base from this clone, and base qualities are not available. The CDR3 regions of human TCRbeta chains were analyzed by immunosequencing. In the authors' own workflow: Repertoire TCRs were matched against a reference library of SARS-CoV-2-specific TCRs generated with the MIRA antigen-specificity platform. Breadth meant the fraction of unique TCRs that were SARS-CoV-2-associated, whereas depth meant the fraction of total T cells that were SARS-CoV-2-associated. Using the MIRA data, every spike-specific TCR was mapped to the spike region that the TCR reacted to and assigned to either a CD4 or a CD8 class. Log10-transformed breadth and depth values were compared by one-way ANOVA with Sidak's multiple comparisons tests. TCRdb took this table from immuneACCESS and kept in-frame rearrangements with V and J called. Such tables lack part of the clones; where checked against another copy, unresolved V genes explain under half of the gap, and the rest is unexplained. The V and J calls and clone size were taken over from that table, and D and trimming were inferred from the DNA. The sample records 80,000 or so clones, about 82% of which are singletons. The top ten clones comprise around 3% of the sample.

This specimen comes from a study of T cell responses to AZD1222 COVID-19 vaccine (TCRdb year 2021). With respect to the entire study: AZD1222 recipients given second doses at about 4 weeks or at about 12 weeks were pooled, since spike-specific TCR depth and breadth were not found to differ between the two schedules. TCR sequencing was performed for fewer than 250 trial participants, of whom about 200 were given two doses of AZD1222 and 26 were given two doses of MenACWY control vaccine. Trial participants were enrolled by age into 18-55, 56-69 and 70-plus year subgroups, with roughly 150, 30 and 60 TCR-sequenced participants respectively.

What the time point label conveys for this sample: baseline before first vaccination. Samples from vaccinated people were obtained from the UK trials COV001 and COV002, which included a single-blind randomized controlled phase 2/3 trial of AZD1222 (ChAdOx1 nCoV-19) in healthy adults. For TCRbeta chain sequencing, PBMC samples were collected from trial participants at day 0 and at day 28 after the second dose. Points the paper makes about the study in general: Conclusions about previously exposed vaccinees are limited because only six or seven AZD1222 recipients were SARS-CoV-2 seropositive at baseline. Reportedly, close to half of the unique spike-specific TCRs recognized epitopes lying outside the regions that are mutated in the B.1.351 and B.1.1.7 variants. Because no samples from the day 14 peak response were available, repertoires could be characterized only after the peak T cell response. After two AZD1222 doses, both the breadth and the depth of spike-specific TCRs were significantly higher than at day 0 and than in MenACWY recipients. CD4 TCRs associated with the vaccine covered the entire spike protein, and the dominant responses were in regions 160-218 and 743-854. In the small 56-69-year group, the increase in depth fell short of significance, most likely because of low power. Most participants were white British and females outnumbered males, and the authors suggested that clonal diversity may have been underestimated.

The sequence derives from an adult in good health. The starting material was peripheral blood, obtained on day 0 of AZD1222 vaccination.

The DNA reads TGTGCCAGTAGTATAGGTCCCGGGAGGGTCGAAAAACTGTTTTTT. Its amino acids are CASSIGPGRVEKLFF. In this chain, TRBV19 is recombined with TRBJ1-4, with the D gene too uncertain to name. CDR1 and CDR2 are read off the germline V gene (reference sequence) as LNHDA and SQIVND. V gives up 1 base and J gives up 8 bases, and the segment between their germline ends measures 14 bases. CDR3 length: 15 amino acids, cysteine to phenylalanine. This entry keeps only the CDR3 DNA: 45 bases, framed from base 1.